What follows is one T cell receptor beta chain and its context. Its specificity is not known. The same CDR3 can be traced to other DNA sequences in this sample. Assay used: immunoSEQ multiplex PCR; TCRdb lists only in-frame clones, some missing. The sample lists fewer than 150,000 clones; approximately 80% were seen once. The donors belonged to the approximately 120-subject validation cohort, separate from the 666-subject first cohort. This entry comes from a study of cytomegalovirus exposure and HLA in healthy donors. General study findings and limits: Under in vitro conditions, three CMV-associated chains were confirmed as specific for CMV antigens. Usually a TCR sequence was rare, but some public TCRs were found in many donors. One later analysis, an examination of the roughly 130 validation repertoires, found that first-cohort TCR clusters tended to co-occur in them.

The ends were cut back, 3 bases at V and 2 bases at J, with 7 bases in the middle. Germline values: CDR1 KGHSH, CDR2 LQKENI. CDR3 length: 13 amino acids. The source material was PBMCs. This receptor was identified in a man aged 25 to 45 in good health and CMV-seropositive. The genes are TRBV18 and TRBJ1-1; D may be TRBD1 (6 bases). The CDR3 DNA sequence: TGTGCCAGCTCACCCAGGGGAAACACTGAAGCTTTCTTT. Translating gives CASSPRGNTEAFF.